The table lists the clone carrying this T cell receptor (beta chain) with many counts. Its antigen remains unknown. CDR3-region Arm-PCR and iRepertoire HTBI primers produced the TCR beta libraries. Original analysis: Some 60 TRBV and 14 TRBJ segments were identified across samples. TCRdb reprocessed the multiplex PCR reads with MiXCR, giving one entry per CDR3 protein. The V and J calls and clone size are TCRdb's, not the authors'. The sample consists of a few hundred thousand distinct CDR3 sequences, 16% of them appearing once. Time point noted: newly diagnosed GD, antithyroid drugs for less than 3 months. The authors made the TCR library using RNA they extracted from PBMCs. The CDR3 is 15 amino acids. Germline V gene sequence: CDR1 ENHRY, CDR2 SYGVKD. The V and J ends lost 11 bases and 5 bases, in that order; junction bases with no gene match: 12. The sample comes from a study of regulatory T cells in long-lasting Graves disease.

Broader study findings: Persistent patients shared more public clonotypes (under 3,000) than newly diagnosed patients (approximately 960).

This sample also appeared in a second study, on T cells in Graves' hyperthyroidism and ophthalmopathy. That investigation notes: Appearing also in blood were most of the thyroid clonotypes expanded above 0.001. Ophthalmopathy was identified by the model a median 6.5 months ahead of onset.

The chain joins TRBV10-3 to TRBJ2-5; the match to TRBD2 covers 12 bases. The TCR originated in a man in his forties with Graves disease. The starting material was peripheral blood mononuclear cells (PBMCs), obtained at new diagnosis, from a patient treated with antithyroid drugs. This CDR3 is CAVSTLAGGRETQYF. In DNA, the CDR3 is TGTGCCGTCTCAACCCTAGCGGGGGGGCGGGAGACCCAGTACTTC.